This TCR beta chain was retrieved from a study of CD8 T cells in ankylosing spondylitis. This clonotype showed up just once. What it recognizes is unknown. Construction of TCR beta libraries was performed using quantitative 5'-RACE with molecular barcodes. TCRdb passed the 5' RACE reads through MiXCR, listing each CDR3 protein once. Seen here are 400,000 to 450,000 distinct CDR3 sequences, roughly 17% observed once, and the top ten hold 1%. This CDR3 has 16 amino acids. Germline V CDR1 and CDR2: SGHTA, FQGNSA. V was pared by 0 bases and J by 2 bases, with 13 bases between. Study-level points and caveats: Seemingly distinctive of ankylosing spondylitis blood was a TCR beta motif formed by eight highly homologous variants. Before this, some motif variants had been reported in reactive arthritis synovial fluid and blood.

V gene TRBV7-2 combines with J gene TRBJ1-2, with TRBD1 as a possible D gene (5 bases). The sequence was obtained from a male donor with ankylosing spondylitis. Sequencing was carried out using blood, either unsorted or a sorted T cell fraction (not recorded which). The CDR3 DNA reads TGTGCCAGCAGCTTAGCGCCCACTGGGACCAACTATGGCTACACCTTC. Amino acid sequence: CASSLAPTGTNYGYTF.